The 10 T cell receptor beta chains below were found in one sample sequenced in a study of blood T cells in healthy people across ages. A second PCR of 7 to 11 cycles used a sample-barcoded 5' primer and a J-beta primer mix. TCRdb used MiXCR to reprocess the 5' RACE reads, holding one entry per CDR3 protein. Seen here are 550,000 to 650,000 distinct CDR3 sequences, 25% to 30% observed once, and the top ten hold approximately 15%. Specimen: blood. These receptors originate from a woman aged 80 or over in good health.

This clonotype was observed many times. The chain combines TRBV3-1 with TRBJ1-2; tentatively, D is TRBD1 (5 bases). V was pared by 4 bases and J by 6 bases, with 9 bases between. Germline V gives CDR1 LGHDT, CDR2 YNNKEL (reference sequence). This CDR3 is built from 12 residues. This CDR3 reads CASSPWGNGYTF. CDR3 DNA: TGTGCCAGCAGCCCATGGGGGAATGGCTACACCTTC.

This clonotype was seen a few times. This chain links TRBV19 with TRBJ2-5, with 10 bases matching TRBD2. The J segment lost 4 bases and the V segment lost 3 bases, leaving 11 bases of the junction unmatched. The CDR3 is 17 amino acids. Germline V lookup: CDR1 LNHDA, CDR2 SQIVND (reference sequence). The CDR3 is CASSIGVAGGEGETQYF. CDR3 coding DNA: TGTGCCAGTAGTATTGGGGTAGCGGGGGGCGAGGGAGAGACCCAGTACTTC.

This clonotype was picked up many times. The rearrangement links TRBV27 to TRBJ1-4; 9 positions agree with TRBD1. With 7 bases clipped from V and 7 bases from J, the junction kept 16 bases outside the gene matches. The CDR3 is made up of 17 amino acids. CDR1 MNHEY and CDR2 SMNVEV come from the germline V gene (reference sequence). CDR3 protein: CASTLRDRAVGGEKLFF. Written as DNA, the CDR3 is TGTGCCAGCACCCTCCGGGACAGGGCGGTTGGAGGTGAAAAACTGTTTTTT.

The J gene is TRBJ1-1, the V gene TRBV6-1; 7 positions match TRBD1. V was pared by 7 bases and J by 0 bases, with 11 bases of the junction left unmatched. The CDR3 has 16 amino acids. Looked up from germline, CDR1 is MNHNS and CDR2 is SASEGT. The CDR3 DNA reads TGTGCCAGCATAGCCCCGGGACAGACCATGAACACTGAAGCTTTCTTT. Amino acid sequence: CASIAPGQTMNTEAFF.

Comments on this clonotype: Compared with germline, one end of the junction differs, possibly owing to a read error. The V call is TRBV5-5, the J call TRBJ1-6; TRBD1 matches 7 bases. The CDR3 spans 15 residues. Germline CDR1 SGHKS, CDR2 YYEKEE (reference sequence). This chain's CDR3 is CASSGKGQTFSPPHF. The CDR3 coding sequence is TGTGCCAGCAGCGGCAAGGGACAGACGTTTTCACCCCCCCACTTT.

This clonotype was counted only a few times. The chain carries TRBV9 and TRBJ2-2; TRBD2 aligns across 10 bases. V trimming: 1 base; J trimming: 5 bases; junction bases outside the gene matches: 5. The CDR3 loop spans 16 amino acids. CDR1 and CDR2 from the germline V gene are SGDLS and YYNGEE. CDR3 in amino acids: CASSVWASGGTGELFF. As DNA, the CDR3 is TGTGCCAGCAGCGTATGGGCTAGCGGGGGTACCGGGGAGCTGTTTTTT. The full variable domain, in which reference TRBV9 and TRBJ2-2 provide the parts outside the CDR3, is DSGVTQTPKHLITATGQRVTLRCSPRSGDLSVYWYQQSLDQGLQFLIQYYNGEERAKGNILERFSAQQFPDLHSELNLSSLELGDSALYFCASSVWASGGTGELFFGEGSRLTVL.

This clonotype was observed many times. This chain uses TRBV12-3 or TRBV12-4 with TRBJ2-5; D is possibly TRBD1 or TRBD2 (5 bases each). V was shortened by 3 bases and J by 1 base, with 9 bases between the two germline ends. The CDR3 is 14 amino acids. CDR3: CASSFWDAQETQYF. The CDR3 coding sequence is TGTGCCAGCAGTTTCTGGGACGCCCAAGAGACCCAGTACTTC.

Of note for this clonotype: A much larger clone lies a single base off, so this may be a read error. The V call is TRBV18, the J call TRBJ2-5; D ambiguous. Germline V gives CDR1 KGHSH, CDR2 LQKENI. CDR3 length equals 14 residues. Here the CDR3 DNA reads TGTGCCGGCTCACCCCGGAGCGAGCATGAGACCCAGTACTTC. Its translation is CAGSPRSEHETQYF.

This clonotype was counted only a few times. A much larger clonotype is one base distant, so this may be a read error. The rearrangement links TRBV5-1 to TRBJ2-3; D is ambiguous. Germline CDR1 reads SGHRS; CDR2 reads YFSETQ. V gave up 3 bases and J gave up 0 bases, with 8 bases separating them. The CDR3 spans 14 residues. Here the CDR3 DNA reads TGCGCCAGCAGCTGGCCAGCTAGCACAGATACGCAGTATTTT. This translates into CASSWPASTDTQYF.

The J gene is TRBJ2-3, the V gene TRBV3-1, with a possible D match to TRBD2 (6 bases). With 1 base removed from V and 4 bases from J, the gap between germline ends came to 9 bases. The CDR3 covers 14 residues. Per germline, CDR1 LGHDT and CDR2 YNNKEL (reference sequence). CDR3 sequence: CASSQGGVADTQYF. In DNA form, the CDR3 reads TGTGCCAGCAGCCAAGGGGGGGTGGCAGATACGCAGTATTTT.